This is a list of T cell receptor beta chains from one sample in a study of blood T cell repertoires in COVID-19. Libraries were prepared by immunoSEQ multiplex PCR; TCRdb keeps only in-frame clonotypes and omits some of them. The data contain roughly 59,000 clones, approximately 80% of them singletons. The sequencing input was peripheral blood. All receptors come from a woman older than 75 with acute or convalescent COVID-19. CDR3s include the opening cysteine and the closing phenylalanine or tryptophan. The order of the fields is J gene, V gene, CDR3 protein.

J gene: TRBJ2-4; V gene: TRBV4-2; CDR3 protein: CASSRYSGLVQYF
J gene: TRBJ1-1; V gene: TRBV5-1; CDR3 protein: CASSLESGGSEAFF
J gene: TRBJ2-7; V gene: TRBV6-5; CDR3 protein: CASRRDNYEQYF
J gene: TRBJ1-2; V gene: TRBV25-1; CDR3 protein: CASSELYRGDYGYTF
J gene: TRBJ2-6; V gene: TRBV9; CDR3 protein: CASSPQVSGANVLTF
J gene: TRBJ2-3; V gene: TRBV2; CDR3 protein: CASSPSGPTDTQYF
J gene: TRBJ2-1; V gene: TRBV19; CDR3 protein: CASSIRTSGAIKNEQFF
J gene: TRBJ1-1; V gene: TRBV29-1; CDR3 protein: CSYNYQGKNTEAFF
J gene: TRBJ2-7; V gene: TRBV5-1; CDR3 protein: CASSPGLAGLSYEQYF
J gene: TRBJ2-7; V gene: TRBV29-1; CDR3 protein: CSVEDLGGDRGYEQYF
J gene: TRBJ1-6; V gene: TRBV13; CDR3 protein: CASSFQGLWGYNSPLHF
J gene: TRBJ2-5; V gene: TRBV13; CDR3 protein: CASSSLREREETQYF
J gene: TRBJ2-3; V gene: TRBV7-8; CDR3 protein: CASSKRDGTDTQYF
J gene: TRBJ2-2; V gene: TRBV9; CDR3 protein: CASSRRQVYTGELFF
J gene: TRBJ2-1; V gene: TRBV28; CDR3 protein: CASRLAGVLPEQFF
J gene: TRBJ2-7; V gene: TRBV4-1; CDR3 protein: CASSQGTGTGSYKQYF
J gene: TRBJ2-1; V gene: TRBV5-1; CDR3 protein: CASKTSGANEQFF
J gene: TRBJ1-4; V gene: TRBV5-5; CDR3 protein: CASSLIIAIPLNEKLFF
J gene: TRBJ1-1; V gene: TRBV5-1; CDR3 protein: CASSVSRTITEAFF
J gene: TRBJ2-1; V gene: TRBV12-5; CDR3 protein: CASGFSRLAGFNEQFF
J gene: TRBJ1-5; V gene: TRBV4-1; CDR3 protein: CASSEDRAGGQPQHF
J gene: TRBJ1-1; V gene: TRBV6-2/TRBV6-3; CDR3 protein: CASSSLSGGEAFF
J gene: TRBJ2-1; V gene: TRBV2; CDR3 protein: CASSSPGTSNPNEQFF
J gene: TRBJ2-2; V gene: TRBV28; CDR3 protein: CASDRVNTGELFF
J gene: TRBJ2-7; V gene: TRBV15; CDR3 protein: CATSREGSGAREQYF
J gene: TRBJ2-7; V gene: TRBV3-1/TRBV3-2; CDR3 protein: CASRPQVSSYEQYF
J gene: TRBJ2-1; V gene: TRBV9; CDR3 protein: CASSVDTSLSSYNEQFF
J gene: TRBJ1-4; V gene: TRBV19; CDR3 protein: CASSPRLNEKLFF
J gene: TRBJ2-4; V gene: TRBV6-1; CDR3 protein: CASSEGGGVISKNIQYF
J gene: TRBJ2-1; V gene: TRBV11-2; CDR3 protein: CASSLGVTYNEQFF
J gene: TRBJ2-2; V gene: TRBV5-6; CDR3 protein: CASSATGTGELFF